A single sample is the source of the 18 T cell receptor beta chains below, sequenced in a study of shared clonotypes between healthy human individuals. Measured with immunoSEQ multiplex PCR; TCRdb has only the in-frame clones, and not every one. Seen here are about 600,000 clones, 97% observed once, and the top ten hold about 0.057%. Sequencing was performed on naive CD4+ T cells sorted from blood. Subset defined: CD45RA+ positively selected. These receptors all come from a woman aged 25 to 39 in good health.

The chain is built from TRBV25-1 and TRBJ2-3; D is undetermined. Germline CDR1 is MGHDK and CDR2 is SYGVNS. V lost 0 bases, J lost 4 bases, and 14 bases lay in between. This CDR3 has 16 amino acids. The CDR3 is CASSEYTPLDADTQYF. The CDR3 DNA follows: TGTGCCAGCAGTGAATATACCCCCCTAGATGCAGATACGCAGTATTTT. The full variable domain, completed using reference TRBV25-1 and TRBJ2-3, is EADIYQTPRYLVIGTGKKITLECSQTMGHDKMYWYQQDPGMELHLIHYSYGVNSTEKGDLSSESTVSRIRTEHFPLTLESARPSHTSQYLCASSEYTPLDADTQYFGPGTRLTVL.

V is TRBV7-2 and J is TRBJ2-7; D possibly uses TRBD1 or TRBD2 (5 bases each). The CDR3 is 15 amino acids. Between the trimmed V and J ends, which lost 5 bases and 1 base, there was a span of 15 bases. The V gene's germline CDR1 is SGHTA and CDR2 FQGNSA. The CDR3 nucleotides read TGTGCCAGCAGCGCAGCCTATGGGGGTTCCTACGAGCAGTACTTC. This sequence encodes CASSAAYGGSYEQYF. The complete variable domain, with remaining parts taken from reference TRBV7-2 and TRBJ2-7, reads GAGVSQSPSNKVTEKGKDVELRCDPISGHTALYWYRQSLGQGLEFLIYFQGNSAPDKSGLPSDRFSAERTGGSVSTLTIQRTQQEDSAVYLCASSAAYGGSYEQYFGPGTRLTVT.

The rearrangement links TRBV9 to TRBJ1-5, with a tentative D call TRBD1 (5 bases). The CDR3 loop spans 13 amino acids. V was clipped by 3 bases and J by 11 bases, with 15 bases between them. The germline V gene encodes CDR1 SGDLS and CDR2 YYNGEE. As DNA, the CDR3 is TGTGCCAGCAGCGCGGGACCGCTGGGGGCCCAGCATTTT. Protein sequence: CASSAGPLGAQHF.

The genes are TRBV6-1 and TRBJ2-1, with TRBD2 matching over 8 bases. The CDR3 runs 15 residues. Per the germline V gene, CDR1 is MNHNS and CDR2 is SASEGT. The V gene end was trimmed by 2 bases and the J gene end by 9 bases; junction bases not matched to a gene: 9. CDR3 in amino acids: CASSEWDAGGLEQFF. The CDR3 bases are TGTGCCAGCAGTGAATGGGATGCGGGAGGTCTTGAGCAGTTCTTC.

This chain joins TRBV5-1 and TRBJ2-7; 7 bases are a match to TRBD1. V was clipped by 4 bases and J by 6 bases; unmatched bases: 10. Germline V gives CDR1 SGHRS, CDR2 YFSETQ. There are 14 residues in the CDR3. The CDR3, as DNA: TGCGCCAGCAGCGGAATGACAGGGTCGGGCGAGCAGTACTTC. Residues: CASSGMTGSGEQYF.

The chain joins TRBV10-1 to TRBJ1-5, with 7 bases aligning to TRBD1. Per germline, CDR1 WNHNN and CDR2 SYGVQD (reference sequence). V shed 4 bases, J shed 2 bases, and the junction held 2 bases outside the gene matches. This CDR3 is 14 amino acids long. The CDR3 reads CASSAGGGNQPQHF. The CDR3 DNA reads TGCGCCAGCAGTGCAGGGGGTGGCAATCAGCCCCAGCATTTT.

The V and J genes are TRBV5-8 and TRBJ2-7; TRBD1 aligns across 9 bases. This CDR3 spans 14 amino acids. Trimming took 4 bases from V and 5 from J; bases not matched to a gene: 7. The germline gives CDR1 SGHTS, CDR2 YDEGEE. DNA of the CDR3: TGTGCCAGCAGCCCCCGGGACAGGGTGGACGAGCAGTACTTC. Residues: CASSPRDRVDEQYF.

The rearrangement links TRBV11-2 to TRBJ2-2; possible D gene TRBD2, 6 bases. CDR1 and CDR2 from the germline V gene are SGHAT and FQNNGV. With 5 bases removed from V and 5 bases from J, the gap between germline ends came to 18 bases. This CDR3 spans 16 amino acids. The CDR3: CASSLGRGTGTGELFF. The DNA for the CDR3 is TGTGCCAGCAGCCTAGGACGGGGGACGGGGACCGGGGAGCTGTTTTTT.

On this clone: Other nucleotide sequences from this sample produce the same CDR3. The gene calls are TRBV9 and TRBJ2-2; the D is unclear. V lost 0 bases to trimming and J lost 4 bases, with 4 bases between them. Germline CDR1 and CDR2: SGDLS and YYNGEE. This CDR3 comprises 13 residues. The CDR3 bases are TGTGCCAGCAGCGTAGTGGGCACCGGGGAGCTGTTTTTT. Translation: CASSVVGTGELFF.

The chain has TRBV4-1 and TRBJ2-2, with 8 bases identical to TRBD2. The CDR3 has 16 amino acids. Trimming at V came to 2 bases and at J to 4 bases, leaving 6 bases not matched to a gene. Looked up from germline, CDR1 is MGHRA and CDR2 is YSYEKL. CDR3: CASSQLLAVGTGELFF. CDR3 DNA: TGCGCCAGCAGCCAACTACTAGCGGTAGGCACCGGGGAGCTGTTTTTT.

This chain uses TRBV5-8 with TRBJ1-5; D uncertain. Trimming cost V 3 bases and J 4 bases, with 11 bases left between them. Germline V gene sequence: CDR1 SGHTS, CDR2 YDEGEE. This CDR3 has 14 amino acids. The CDR3 sequence is CASSSGLHNQPQHF. As DNA, the CDR3 is TGTGCCAGCAGCTCCGGACTGCATAATCAGCCCCAGCATTTT.

The gene calls are TRBV28 and TRBJ2-5; TRBD1 matches at 8 bases. There are 16 residues in the CDR3. Germline lookup yields CDR1 MDHEN and CDR2 SYDVKM. The V segment lost 6 bases and the J segment 0 bases; nucleotides outside the gene matches: 9. The CDR3 DNA reads TGTGCCAGCAGACAAGGACAGGGCCGGTACCAAGAGACCCAGTACTTC. It codes for CASRQGQGRYQETQYF.

The chain couples TRBV6-6 to TRBJ2-1; 7 bases agree with TRBD2. Germline V CDR1 and CDR2: MNHNY, SVGAGI (reference sequence). V lost 6 bases, J lost 5 bases, and 4 bases stayed unmatched. This CDR3 comprises 13 residues. The CDR3 region is CASRRLADNEQFF. The CDR3 region has the DNA TGTGCCAGCAGAAGACTAGCAGACAATGAGCAGTTCTTC.

This rearrangement joins TRBV5-1 to TRBJ2-1; 9 bases align to TRBD2. V trimming: 3 bases; J trimming: 0 bases; junction bases outside the gene matches: 4. This CDR3 has 16 residues. The germline V gene has CDR1 SGHRS and CDR2 YFSETQ. CDR3 sequence (DNA): TGCGCCAGCAGCTGGGGTAGCGGGAGCTCCTACAATGAGCAGTTCTTC. Translation gives CASSWGSGSSYNEQFF.

The chain joins TRBV10-3 to TRBJ2-7; TRBD1 agrees at 8 bases. The length of the CDR3 is 15 residues. From germline, CDR1 is ENHRY and CDR2 SYGVKD. J lost 2 bases, V lost 3 bases, and 6 bases had no gene match. CDR3 nucleotide sequence: TGTGCCATCAGTGATGGACAGGGTATAACCTACGAGCAGTACTTC. It specifies CAISDGQGITYEQYF.

A note on this clone: At the DNA level, this CDR3 is encoded by other sequences in the same sample as well. The rearrangement links TRBV6-5 to TRBJ1-4; D perhaps matches TRBD1 (5 bases). Germline V gene data show CDR1 as MNHEY and CDR2 as SVGAGI. The CDR3 covers 14 residues. Deletions cut 5 bases from V and 0 bases from J, with 7 bases between. The CDR3 DNA reads TGTGCCAGCAGTCCGGGGGCAACTAATGAAAAACTGTTTTTT. It specifies CASSPGATNEKLFF.

This chain joins TRBV7-2 and TRBJ2-5; 7 bases match TRBD1. Trimming cost V 3 bases and J 5 bases; bases outside gene matches: 3. This CDR3 comprises 13 residues. Germline values: CDR1 SGHTA, CDR2 FQGNSA. The CDR3 bases are TGTGCCAGCAGCTTGAGGGGGCTGGAGACCCAGTACTTC. This gives the protein CASSLRGLETQYF. Based on the CDR3 plus reference TRBV7-2 and TRBJ2-5, the full variable domain is GAGVSQSPSNKVTEKGKDVELRCDPISGHTALYWYRQSLGQGLEFLIYFQGNSAPDKSGLPSDRFSAERTGGSVSTLTIQRTQQEDSAVYLCASSLRGLETQYFGPGTRLLVL.

V usage is TRBV7-9 and J usage is TRBJ2-7; 9 nucleotides line up with TRBD1. The CDR3 runs to 14 residues. V lost 1 base to trimming and J lost 7 bases; unmatched junction nucleotides: 5. Germline CDR1 is SEHNR and CDR2 is FQNEAQ (reference sequence). The CDR3 spells CASSLGGTGIEQYF. The CDR3 nucleotides are TGTGCCAGCAGCTTAGGAGGGACAGGGATTGAGCAGTACTTC.